One and the same sample provided the 2 T cell receptor beta chains below, sequenced in a study of blood T cell repertoires in COVID-19. Using immunoSEQ multiplex PCR, the repertoire was profiled, and TCRdb retains in-frame clones only, with some absent. This table has around 320,000 clones, 88% appearing once. The sequenced material came from peripheral blood. The receptor source for this set is a woman aged 30 to 39 who had recovered from COVID-19.

The chain is built from TRBV15 and TRBJ2-7; TRBD2 aligns across 8 bases. Trimming at V came to 3 bases and at J to 7 bases, leaving 5 bases not matched to a gene. This CDR3 has 13 amino acids. Germline V CDR1 and CDR2: LNHNV, YYDKDF (reference sequence). The CDR3 nucleotides read TGTGCCACCAGCAGCGGGGGGGCCAGGGAGCAGTACTTC. Translated, it gives CATSSGGAREQYF.

The chain links TRBV5-1 to TRBJ2-6, with 7 bases matching TRBD1. The CDR3 length is 23 residues. Germline V gives CDR1 SGHRS, CDR2 YFSETQ. After removal of 0 bases from V and 1 base from J, the junction contained 22 bases not matched to a gene. The CDR3 loop reads CASSLVLQTARWTGGSGANVLTF. CDR3 DNA sequence: TGCGCCAGCAGCTTGGTCCTTCAGACCGCCCGGTGGACAGGAGGATCTGGGGCCAACGTCCTGACTTTC. The full variable domain, rest sourced from reference TRBV5-1 and TRBJ2-6, is KAGVTQTPRYLIKTRGQQVTLSCSPISGHRSVSWYQQTPGQGLQFLFEYFSETQRNKGNFPGRFSGRQFSNSRSEMNVSTLELGDSALYLCASSLVLQTARWTGGSGANVLTFGAGSRLTVL.